The rows below give T cell receptor beta chains drawn from one sample of a study of blood T cell repertoires in COVID-19. Here immunoSEQ multiplex PCR was the method, and the copy in TCRdb shows in-frame clones only, minus some. The table has about 190,000 clones, 88% seen once. The material sequenced was peripheral blood. All receptors come from a man in his forties with active or convalescent COVID-19. Each CDR3 is given with its conserved first and last residue. D genes are given only for firm matches. The size entry is marked missing in some rows and otherwise reads once, few, many or a size class.

TRBJ1-6	-	once	TRBV5-1	TGCGCCAGCAGCGAGAGCTCCTATAATTCACCCCTCCACTTT	CASSESSYNSPLHF
TRBJ2-2	-	-	TRBV11-1	TGTGCCAGCAGCTCACAGATTTCGACCGGGGAGCTGTTTTTT	CASSSQISTGELFF
TRBJ2-1	TRBD2	-	TRBV11-3	TGTGCCAGCAGCCCTATTGGCTCGGGAGGTGGTGAGCAGTTCTTC	CASSPIGSGGGEQFF
TRBJ2-1	TRBD1	-	TRBV25-1	TGTGCCAGCAGTGCCGGACAGGGGCCCTACAATGAGCAGTTCTTC	CASSAGQGPYNEQFF
TRBJ2-7	TRBD2	-	TRBV5-6	TGTGCCAGCAGCAACCGATTCGGGGGGTCGCACGAGCAGTACTTC	CASSNRFGGSHEQYF
TRBJ2-3	TRBD2	-	TRBV4-1	TGCGCCAGCAGCCTCGGGACTAGCGGGAGTACAGATACGCAGTATTTT	CASSLGTSGSTDTQYF
TRBJ1-1	TRBD1	-	TRBV7-2	TGTGCCAGCAGCTCCACAGGGGACGCTGAAGCTTTCTTT	CASSSTGDAEAFF
TRBJ2-2	TRBD1	-	TRBV19	TGTGCCAGCCGGACAGGGCTGGGGAACACCGGGGAGCTGTTTTTT	CASRTGLGNTGELFF
TRBJ1-1	-	few	TRBV19	TGTGCCAGTAGTATAGATCTGGACAGCCAAAAAAACTTT	CASSIDLDSQKNF
TRBJ2-7	TRBD1	-	TRBV11-2	TGTGCCAGCAGCATCGACAGGGCCTACGAGCAGTACTTC	CASSIDRAYEQYF
TRBJ1-5	TRBD1	-	TRBV5-6	TGTGCCAGCAGCTTGGAGGGCAGGGGGCATCAGCCCCAGCATTTT	CASSLEGRGHQPQHF
TRBJ1-1	-	-	TRBV15	TGTGCCACCAGCAGAGATCGTGGCACCCACACTGAAGCTTTCTTT	CATSRDRGTHTEAFF
TRBJ2-7	TRBD1	-	TRBV27	TGTGCCAGCAGTTTAGGGACAGGGTCCTACGAGCAGTACTTC	CASSLGTGSYEQYF
TRBJ1-3	TRBD1	-	TRBV6-5	TGTGCCAGCAGTTACTCGGGGGACAGAGGAAACACCATATATTTT	CASSYSGDRGNTIYF
TRBJ1-6	-	-	TRBV6-5	TGTGCCAGCAGGCTCCAGGGTATCAGAAATTCACCCCTCCACTTT	CASRLQGIRNSPLHF
TRBJ2-3	TRBD2	few	TRBV9	TGTGCCAGCAGCGTAGGCTCACGGGGGGAACTGGGTGATACGCAGTATTTT	CASSVGSRGELGDTQYF
TRBJ1-5	TRBD1	-	TRBV5-1	TGCGCCAGCAGCTTGACGGGACAGCCCGGCGGGGCCCAGCATTTT	CASSLTGQPGGAQHF
TRBJ2-4	-	-	TRBV6-1	TGTGCCAGCAGTGAATCCACAACGCTAGCCAAAAACATTCAGTACTTC	CASSESTTLAKNIQYF
TRBJ1-2	-	-	TRBV6-4	TGTGCCAGCAGTGAGGCAGGGGACTATGGCTACACCTTC	CASSEAGDYGYTF
TRBJ1-2	TRBD1	-	TRBV19	TGTGCCAGTAGGTCTCTGGGACAGGGGACAAACTATGGCTACACCTTC	CASRSLGQGTNYGYTF
TRBJ1-1	TRBD1	-	TRBV2	TGTGCCAGCAGTGAAGGGGACAGGGGGAACACTGAAGCTTTCTTT	CASSEGDRGNTEAFF
TRBJ2-1	-	-	TRBV7-2	TGTGCCAGCGGGGGGGGTAACAGGGAGTCTGAGCAGTTCTTC	CASGGGNRESEQFF
TRBJ1-2	-	-	TRBV2	TGTGCCAGCAGTGAAGCGGGCCTCGGAGGCTACACCTTC	CASSEAGLGGYTF
TRBJ2-7	TRBD1	many	TRBV27	TGTGCCAGCACCACTTTGGCCGGGACAGGCGAAACCTACGAGCAGTACTTC	CASTTLAGTGETYEQYF
TRBJ1-5	-	-	TRBV5-6	TGTGCCAGCAGCTTGGGGACAGTAAATCAGCCCCAGCATTTT	CASSLGTVNQPQHF
TRBJ2-3	-	-	TRBV7-2	TGTGCCAGCAGCCTCCCAGGGCCAGATACGCAGTATTTT	CASSLPGPDTQYF
TRBJ2-2	TRBD2	-	TRBV14	TGTGCCAGCAGCCCAGTGGGGAGGGTAAACACCGGGGAGCTGTTTTTT	CASSPVGRVNTGELFF
TRBJ1-2	-	few	TRBV28	TGTGCCAGCGGGGACATCTATGGCTACACCTTC	CASGDIYGYTF
TRBJ2-5	TRBD2	-	TRBV19	TGTGCCAGTAGTTCAGGGAGGGAGGAGACCCAGTACTTC	CASSSGREETQYF
TRBJ1-6	-	-	TRBV4-2	TGTGCCAGCAGCCAAGAGCAGGGGAATTCACCCCTCCACTTT	CASSQEQGNSPLHF
TRBJ2-7	TRBD2	-	TRBV7-2	TGTGCCAGCAGCTCCTCCGGGACTAGCGGTGTCTACGAGCAGTACTTC	CASSSSGTSGVYEQYF
TRBJ2-5	-	once	TRBV3-1/TRBV3-2	TGTGCCAGCAGCCACGACAGGCACGGGGGGGAGACCCAGTACTTC	CASSHDRHGGETQYF
TRBJ2-3	-	once	TRBV6-6	TGTGCCAGCAGTGAGTTCTTGAATACGCAGTATTTT	CASSEFLNTQYF
TRBJ2-1	-	-	TRBV9	TGTGCCAGCAGCGTAGGTCGGGGTTTATACAATGAGCAGTTCTTC	CASSVGRGLYNEQFF
TRBJ2-5	TRBD1	-	TRBV7-6	TGTGCCAGCAGCTTAGTAGGGCAGGGGGTTCAAGAGACCCAGTACTTC	CASSLVGQGVQETQYF
TRBJ2-3	-	-	TRBV6-4	TGTGCCAGCAGTGCCGCGGGGAAAAGCACAGATACGCAGTATTTT	CASSAAGKSTDTQYF
TRBJ2-7	-	-	TRBV5-1	TGCGCCAGCAGCTTGGGCGGGGAGGCCTACGAGCAGTACTTC	CASSLGGEAYEQYF
TRBJ1-1	TRBD1	-	TRBV18	TGTGCCAGCTCACCAGCGGAGGGGGCAACTGAAGCTTTCTTT	CASSPAEGATEAFF
TRBJ1-1	TRBD1	-	TRBV27	TGTGCCAGCAGTCTCAACAGGGGAGAGACTGAAGCTTTCTTT	CASSLNRGETEAFF
TRBJ1-2	-	-	TRBV6-5	TGTGCCAGCAGTCCCACAGGAGCGTATGGCTACACCTTC	CASSPTGAYGYTF
TRBJ1-5	-	-	TRBV6-1	TGTGCCAGCAGTGAACGGGGGTCTTATAGCAATCAGCCCCAGCATTTT	CASSERGSYSNQPQHF
TRBJ1-6	TRBD1	-	TRBV4-1	TGCGCCAGCAGCCCTGACCGGGACAGAGATTCCATTTATAATTCACCCCTCCACTTT	CASSPDRDRDSIYNSPLHF
TRBJ2-2	-	-	TRBV11-3	TGTGCCAGCAGCCCGGGAGGGGGCGGAAACACCGGGGAGCTGTTTTTT	CASSPGGGGNTGELFF
TRBJ2-3	-	-	TRBV18	TGTGCCAGCTCACCAGGTATTCCGGGCACAGATACGCAGTATTTT	CASSPGIPGTDTQYF
TRBJ1-2	TRBD1	few	TRBV9	TGTGCCAGCAGCGTAGGGGGACAGGAACCGATGGTAGATACCTTC	CASSVGGQEPMVDTF
TRBJ2-6	TRBD2	-	TRBV9	TGTGCCAGCAGCGGCTACGAGCGGGGCCCTGGGGCCAACGTCCTGACTTTC	CASSGYERGPGANVLTF
TRBJ2-5	TRBD2	-	TRBV6-1	TGTGCCAGCAGTGACCTAGCGGGGGGGCAGACCCAGTACTTC	CASSDLAGGQTQYF
TRBJ1-2	-	-	TRBV11-2	TGTGCCAGCAGCCAAACCCGGGGCGGGGGTGGCTACACCTTC	CASSQTRGGGGYTF
TRBJ1-1	TRBD1	-	TRBV3-1/TRBV3-2	TGTGCCAGCAGCCAAGCAGGGGGTGGGAACACTGAAGCTTTCTTT	CASSQAGGGNTEAFF
TRBJ1-1	-	-	TRBV10-3	TGTGCCATCAGTGAGACAGGCGGCCTGTCGGCTTTCTTT	CAISETGGLSAFF
TRBJ2-4	-	-	TRBV4-3	TGCGCCAGCAGCCAAGATGTAACTAGCATTTTCCTAGCCAAAAACATTCAGTACTTC	CASSQDVTSIFLAKNIQYF
TRBJ1-1	-	-	TRBV28	TGTGCCAGCAGTTTATTGGGGGCAGCCGAAGCTTTCTTT	CASSLLGAAEAFF
TRBJ2-7	-	-	TRBV3-1/TRBV3-2	TGTGCCAGCAGCCTCCGAGGGTGGGAGCCCTACGAGCAGTACTTC	CASSLRGWEPYEQYF
TRBJ2-5	TRBD2	-	TRBV5-1	TGCGCCAGCAGCTTGGGACTAGCGGGGGGACAAGAGACCCAGTACTTC	CASSLGLAGGQETQYF
TRBJ2-7	-	-	TRBV6-5	TGTGCCACCTTACCCTTACAGGGAATGAACGAGCAGTACTTC	CATLPLQGMNEQYF
TRBJ2-1	TRBD1	-	TRBV6-5	TGTGCCAGCAGGGCCGGGACAGCTTACAATGAGCAGTTCTTC	CASRAGTAYNEQFF
TRBJ2-7	TRBD2	-	TRBV11-2	TGTGCCAGCAGCCCACATAGCGGGGGGTTAGGCGAGCAGTACTTC	CASSPHSGGLGEQYF